This entry describes one TCR beta chain. The CDR3 has 14 amino acids. Produced via immunoSEQ multiplex PCR; TCRdb's table is partial and in-frame only. The sample lists 100,000 or so clones, roughly 95% seen once, with approximately 0.2% in the top ten. This sample was included in a study of technical replicates of blood from a handful of donors. The chain is built from TRBV21-1 and TRBJ2-5; the table's D gene call, TRBD2, was not cross checked with the DNA. TRBV21-1 is termed a pseudogene. The TCR was taken from a human donor in good health. The specimen sequenced was T cells isolated from PBMCs. The CDR3 region has the DNA TGTGCCAGCAGCGGGAGGGCTCCCGGAGAGACCCAGTACTTC. Its protein is CASSGRAPGETQYF.